The 22 T cell receptor beta chains presented below share a single source sample, sequenced in a study of blood T cell repertoires in COVID-19. Sequenced by immunoSEQ multiplex PCR; TCRdb stores in-frame clones only, minus some. The table shows about 60,000 clones, with approximately 91% occurring only once. The sequenced sample consisted of peripheral blood. Receptors originate from a man aged 45 to 65 with active COVID-19.

This chain links TRBV18 with TRBJ1-5; D not resolved. Trimming left V 2 bases short and J 0 bases short, with 11 bases between. Germline CDR1 KGHSH, CDR2 LQKENI. The CDR3 loop spans 16 amino acids. CDR3 coding DNA: TGTGCCAGCTCACCAACCGGCGGGTATAGCAATCAGCCCCAGCATTTT. Its protein product is CASSPTGGYSNQPQHF.

The V and J genes are TRBV28 and TRBJ1-5; 8 bases fit TRBD1. The ends lost 5 bases at V and 1 base at J; junction bases unmatched: 7. Germline V gene data show CDR1 as MDHEN and CDR2 as SYDVKM. The CDR3 runs 16 residues. CDR3 in amino acids: CASSPRTGQSNQPQHF. The CDR3, as DNA: TGTGCCAGCAGTCCCCGGACAGGGCAAAGCAATCAGCCCCAGCATTTT.

The chain joins TRBV5-1 to TRBJ1-1, with TRBD1 as a possible D gene (6 bases). In germline, CDR1 is SGHRS, CDR2 YFSETQ. This CDR3 is 14 amino acids long. The V gene lost 1 base and the J gene lost 0 bases, with 7 bases spanning the gap. The CDR3 DNA sequence: TGCGCCAGCAGCTTGCGGACAGTGAACACTGAAGCTTTCTTT. Translating it yields CASSLRTVNTEAFF.

The chain uses TRBV19 and TRBJ2-6, with D perhaps TRBD1 (5 bases). CDR1 LNHDA and CDR2 SQIVND come from the germline V gene (reference sequence). The CDR3 has 15 amino acids. The ends were cut back, 3 bases at V and 0 bases at J, with 6 bases in the middle. In DNA, the CDR3 is TGTGCCAGTAGTATTGACAGCTCTGGGGCCAACGTCCTGACTTTC. Its translation is CASSIDSSGANVLTF.

The V and J genes are TRBV7-9 and TRBJ2-2; 10 nucleotides match TRBD1. Per germline, CDR1 SEHNR and CDR2 FQNEAQ (reference sequence). This CDR3 has 16 amino acids. The V segment lost 6 bases and the J segment 6 bases; nucleotides outside the gene matches: 10. The CDR3 DNA sequence: TGTGCCAGCAGTCGGACAGGGGGGACGGAGGCCGGGGAGCTGTTTTTT. Its protein is CASSRTGGTEAGELFF.

The chain joins TRBV28 to TRBJ1-2, with D unresolved. This CDR3 has 14 residues. The germline CDR1 and CDR2 sequences are MDHEN and SYDVKM. V was clipped by 7 bases and J by 1 base, with 13 bases between them. The CDR3 reads CASTVESLNYGYTF. CDR3 sequence (DNA): TGTGCCAGCACCGTGGAGAGCCTTAACTATGGCTACACCTTC.

This chain connects TRBV9 to TRBJ1-6; TRBD1 agrees at 7 bases. Germline CDR1 and CDR2: SGDLS and YYNGEE. The V and J ends lost 0 bases and 2 bases, in that order; junction bases with no gene match: 5. This CDR3 spans 17 amino acids. The chain's CDR3 is CASSVERGLTYNSPLHF. As DNA, the CDR3 is TGTGCCAGCAGCGTAGAAAGGGGGCTGACCTATAATTCACCCCTCCACTTT.

The rearrangement joins TRBV2 to TRBJ1-5; unclear D gene. This CDR3 has 10 residues. The germline V gene has CDR1 SNHLY and CDR2 FYNNEI. The ends were cut back, 6 bases at V and 8 bases at J, with 5 bases in the middle. The CDR3 reads CASSPEPQHF. Written as DNA, the CDR3 is TGTGCCAGCAGCCCCGAGCCCCAGCATTTT.

This chain connects TRBV6-4 to TRBJ2-3; 14 nucleotides match TRBD2. This CDR3 is built from 17 residues. The V segment lost 5 bases and the J segment 5 bases; nucleotides outside the gene matches: 9. The germline V gene encodes CDR1 MRHNA and CDR2 SNTAGT. The CDR3 region has the DNA TGTGCCAGCAGTAGTCCGGGACTAGCGGGGGATGAAGATACGCAGTATTTT. It specifies CASSSPGLAGDEDTQYF.

The chain has TRBV6-1 and TRBJ1-6; D possibly corresponds to TRBD1 (6 bases). This CDR3 comprises 15 residues. CDR1 is MNHNS, CDR2 SASEGT, per germline. Trimming took off 3 bases at V and 9 bases at J, with 15 bases between the two ends. CDR3 sequence: CASSERGGSSSPLHF. The CDR3 DNA reads TGTGCCAGCAGTGAGAGGGGGGGATCAAGTTCACCCCTCCACTTT.

This clone was detected once. V gene TRBV3-1 (or the pseudogene TRBV3-2) combines with J gene TRBJ1-3; no definite D call. CDR1 and CDR2 from the germline V gene are LGHDT and YNNKEL (reference sequence). CDR3 length: 14 amino acids. V dropped 0 bases and J dropped 3 bases, with 6 bases sitting between them. In nucleotides, the CDR3 is TGTGCCAGCAGCCAAGACAGGTTTGGAAACACCATATATTTT. This codes for CASSQDRFGNTIYF.

CDR3 coding DNA: TGTGCCTGGAGTGTGGGGACAGGGGATGAGGGCTACACCTTC. Its protein is CAWSVGTGDEGYTF. The genes are TRBV30 and TRBJ1-2; 10 bases agree with TRBD1. Per the germline V gene, CDR1 is GTSNPN and CDR2 is SVGIG (reference sequence). The CDR3 contains 14 residues. V dropped 0 bases and J dropped 8; count of bases not matched to a gene: 6.

This clone was picked up one time. This chain uses TRBV7-2 with TRBJ2-1, with D perhaps TRBD1 (5 bases). Germline CDR1 reads SGHTA; CDR2 reads FQGNSA. Trimming took off 1 base at V and 0 bases at J, with 7 bases between the two ends. This CDR3 is 15 amino acids long. This chain's CDR3 is CASSLEGASYNEQFF. CDR3 coding DNA: TGTGCCAGCAGCTTAGAAGGGGCCTCCTACAATGAGCAGTTCTTC. Supplemented by reference TRBV7-2 and TRBJ2-1, the full variable domain reads GAGVSQSPSNKVTEKGKDVELRCDPISGHTALYWYRQSLGQGLEFLIYFQGNSAPDKSGLPSDRFSAERTGGSVSTLTIQRTQQEDSAVYLCASSLEGASYNEQFFGPGTRLTVL.

This chain connects TRBV5-1 to TRBJ2-1, with 11 bases matching TRBD1. The germline V gene has CDR1 SGHRS and CDR2 YFSETQ. This CDR3 contains 20 residues. The V segment lost 5 bases and the J segment 2 bases; nucleotides outside the gene matches: 18. The chain's CDR3 is CASSLRNPGQGGSTYNEQFF. CDR3 DNA sequence: TGCGCCAGCAGTTTAAGGAACCCGGGACAGGGGGGGTCCACCTACAATGAGCAGTTCTTC.

The rearrangement uses TRBV15 and TRBJ2-7, with D unresolved. V was clipped by 0 bases and J by 1 base, with 13 bases between them. Germline V gene sequence: CDR1 LNHNV, CDR2 YYDKDF (reference sequence). The CDR3 runs 16 residues. The CDR3 sequence: CATSREVTRGSYEQYF. The DNA of the CDR3 is TGTGCCACCAGCAGAGAAGTCACCAGAGGATCCTACGAGCAGTACTTC.

The chain combines TRBV2 with TRBJ2-2; weak D call: TRBD1 (5 bases). CDR1 is SNHLY, CDR2 FYNNEI, per germline. Trimming took off 7 bases at V and 4 bases at J, with 10 bases between the two ends. This CDR3 spans 13 amino acids. The CDR3 nucleotides read TGTGCCAGCACTCCAGGGTTCACCGGGGAGCTGTTTTTT. As protein: CASTPGFTGELFF.

This clone was detected only once. CDR3 residues: CASSQASSGTGAANYYGYTF. The CDR3 DNA follows: TGCGCCAGCAGCCAAGCTAGCTCCGGGACAGGGGCCGCAAACTACTATGGCTACACCTTC. This chain links TRBV4-3 with TRBJ1-2, with TRBD1 identical over 10 bases. This CDR3 comprises 20 residues. Germline lookup yields CDR1 LGHNA and CDR2 YSLEER. V gave up 1 base and J gave up 3 bases; unmatched junction bases: 17.

The chain links TRBV4-2 to TRBJ2-5; D may be TRBD1 (6 bases). Trimming removed 1 base from V and 3 bases from J, with 18 bases in between. From germline, CDR1 is LGHNA and CDR2 YNFKEQ. The CDR3 is 17 amino acids. The CDR3 nucleotides read TGTGCCAGCAGCCAAGGCCAGGGCAGGAAGGGGGAAGAGACCCAGTACTTC. Residues: CASSQGQGRKGEETQYF.

This rearrangement joins TRBV24-1 to TRBJ2-2, with 8 bases lining up with TRBD1. Unmatched junction bases numbered 4, after V lost 4 bases and J lost 13 bases. The length of the CDR3 is 12 residues. Germline V lookup: CDR1 KGHDR, CDR2 SFDVKD. CDR3 nucleotides: TGTGCCACCAGTGACACGGACAGGGTGCTGTTTTTT. Protein: CATSDTDRVLFF.

V and J are TRBV10-3 and TRBJ1-2; no firm D call. The CDR3 loop spans 13 amino acids. Germline V lookup: CDR1 ENHRY, CDR2 SYGVKD. The V end lost 10 bases, the J end lost 2 bases, and 14 bases lay between the germline ends. The DNA of the CDR3 is TGTGCCAACGCCGAGCTACCAAACTATGGCTACACCTTC. Translation: CANAELPNYGYTF.

This chain connects TRBV12-3 or TRBV12-4 to TRBJ2-7, with a weak D call TRBD1 (6 bases). CDR3 length equals 13 residues. The V gene lost 8 bases and the J gene lost 6 bases, with 17 bases spanning the gap. CDR3 coding DNA: TGTGCCAGCTCACCTACAGGGTGGGGCGAGCAGTACTTC. Residues: CASSPTGWGEQYF.

The chain is built from TRBV9 and TRBJ2-3, with a weak D call TRBD1 (6 bases). The V end was cut by 6 bases, the J end by 5 bases, with 13 bases between. The CDR3 is made up of 13 amino acids. Germline loops: CDR1 SGDLS, CDR2 YYNGEE. In DNA form, the CDR3 reads TGTGCCAGCACAGGGGATAGGAGAGATACGCAGTATTTT. Protein product: CASTGDRRDTQYF.